This T cell receptor beta chain was found in a study of T-cell memory formation after mild COVID-19. As for the study in general: There were largely donor-specific TCR clusters.

Via MiXCR, TCRdb re-called the 5' RACE reads, giving one row per CDR3 protein. The repertoire includes about 150,000 distinct CDR3 sequences, under 25% of them detected once, and 2% to 2.5% sits in the top ten. Study-level points and caveats: SARS-CoV-2 specificity of second-wave clones peaking day 37 was unconfirmed. A subset of responding clones appeared in pre-infection memory, suggesting cross-reactive memory joined.

The length of the CDR3 is 15 residues. V was clipped by 5 bases and J by 3 bases; unmatched bases: 6. Comments on this clonotype: The antigen is not known.

Sequenced: PBMCs or a T cell subset sorted from them (not recorded which). J is TRBJ2-1 and V is TRBV12-3 or TRBV12-4; 8 nucleotides line up with TRBD2. This receptor was taken from an adult woman who had mild COVID-19 (a few samples of this study predate the infection). Cell type and time point are not known. In nucleotides, the CDR3 is TGTGCCAGCAGTCCGGGGGGGTCAGACTACAATGAGCAGTTCTTC. It is translated as CASSPGGSDYNEQFF.